This T cell receptor (beta chain) was recorded in a study of T cell clones after liver transplantation. Study-wide background: Liver transplant recipients had immunosuppression withdrawal attempted within 2 years.

Profiling relied on immunoSEQ multiplex PCR, and the TCRdb table lists in-frame clones only, not all of them. Of around 60,000 clones in the sample, over 55% were seen once. The CDR3 runs 16 residues. The V gene's germline CDR1 is SNHLY and CDR2 FYNNEI. After removal of 6 bases from V and 2 bases from J, the junction contained 11 bases not matched to a gene. The V gene is TRBV2, the J gene TRBJ2-3, with TRBD1 matching over 7 bases. The receptor's source is a human donor who received a liver transplant. This material consisted of CD4+ T cells from blood, taken before liver transplant. The CDR3 region is CASSERTGLNTDTQYF. In DNA form, the CDR3 reads TGTGCCAGCAGCGAGCGGACAGGTTTAAACACAGATACGCAGTATTTT.